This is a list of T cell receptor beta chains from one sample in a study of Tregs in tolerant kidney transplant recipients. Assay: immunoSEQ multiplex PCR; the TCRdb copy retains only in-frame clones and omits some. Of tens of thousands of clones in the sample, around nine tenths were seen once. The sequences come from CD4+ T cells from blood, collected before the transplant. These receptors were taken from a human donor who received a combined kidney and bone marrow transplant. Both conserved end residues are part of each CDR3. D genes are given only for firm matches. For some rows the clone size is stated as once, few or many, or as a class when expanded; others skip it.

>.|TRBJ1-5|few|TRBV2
CASRAGRDYQPQHF
TGTGCCAGCAGAGCAGGGAGGGATTATCAGCCCCAGCATTTT
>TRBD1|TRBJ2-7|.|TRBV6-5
CASSGTGDTYEQYF
TGTGCCAGCTCTGGGACAGGGGACACCTACGAGCAGTACTTC
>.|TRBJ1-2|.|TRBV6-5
CASSSAPEGGYGYTF
TGTGCCAGCAGTTCCGCACCCGAAGGAGGCTATGGCTACACCTTC
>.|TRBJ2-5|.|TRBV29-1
CSVEGGLGQETQYF
TGCAGCGTTGAGGGGGGATTGGGTCAAGAGACCCAGTACTTC
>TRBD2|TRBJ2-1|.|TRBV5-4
CASSIPAGAATYNEQFF
TGTGCCAGCAGCATCCCAGCGGGAGCCGCGACCTACAATGAGCAGTTCTTC
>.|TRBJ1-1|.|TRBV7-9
CASSFMGGNTEAFF
TGTGCCAGCAGCTTTATGGGAGGGAACACTGAAGCTTTCTTT
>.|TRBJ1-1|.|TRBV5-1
CASSVQGLGNTEAFF
TGCGCCAGCAGCGTACAGGGTCTCGGCAACACTGAAGCTTTCTTT
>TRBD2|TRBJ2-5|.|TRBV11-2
CASSLSIQAGGPETQYF
TGTGCCAGCAGCTTATCAATTCAAGCGGGAGGGCCAGAGACCCAGTACTTC
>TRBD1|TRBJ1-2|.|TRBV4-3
CASSQASPGQGFYGYTF
TGCGCCAGCAGCCAAGCCTCACCGGGACAGGGGTTCTATGGCTACACCTTC
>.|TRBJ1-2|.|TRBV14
CASSQDGYTSHGYTF
TGTGCCAGCAGCCAAGATGGTTACACATCGCATGGCTACACCTTC
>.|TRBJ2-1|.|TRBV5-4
CASRPGELGGYNEQFF
TGTGCCAGCAGACCCGGGGAGCTAGGAGGGTACAATGAGCAGTTCTTC
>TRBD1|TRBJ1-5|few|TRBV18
CASSQGTDPSNQPQHF
TGTGCCAGCTCACAGGGGACAGACCCTAGCAATCAGCCCCAGCATTTT
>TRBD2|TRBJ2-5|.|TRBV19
CASSGLAGAAETQYF
TGTGCCAGTAGCGGACTAGCGGGAGCGGCAGAGACCCAGTACTTC
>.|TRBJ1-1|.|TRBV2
CASGLGLNTEAFF
TGTGCCAGCGGTTTGGGACTAAACACTGAAGCTTTCTTT
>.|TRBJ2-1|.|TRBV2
CASSEQGLSYNEQFF
TGTGCCAGCAGTGAACAGGGGTTGTCCTACAATGAGCAGTTCTTC
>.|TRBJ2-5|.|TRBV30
CAWSRGLGETQYF
TGTGCCTGGAGTCGCGGGCTGGGGGAGACCCAGTACTTC
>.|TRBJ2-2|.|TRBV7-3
CASSSYTRELFF
TGTGCCAGCAGCTCGTACACCCGGGAGCTGTTTTTT
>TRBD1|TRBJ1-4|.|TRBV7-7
CASSPQGLTNEKLFF
TGTGCCAGCAGTCCACAGGGGTTGACTAATGAAAAACTGTTTTTT
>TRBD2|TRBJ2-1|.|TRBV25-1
CASSDGTSGTVRYNEQFF
TGTGCCAGCAGTGACGGGACTAGCGGGACCGTCCGATACAATGAGCAGTTCTTC
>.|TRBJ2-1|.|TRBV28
CASSLLVAAYNEQFF
TGTGCCAGCAGTTTACTAGTAGCAGCCTACAATGAGCAGTTCTTC
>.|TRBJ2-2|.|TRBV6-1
CASTVAGELFF
TGTGCCAGCACGGTGGCCGGGGAGCTGTTTTTT
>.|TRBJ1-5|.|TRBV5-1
CASSETGHSNQPQHF
TGCGCCAGCAGCGAGACAGGACATAGCAATCAGCCCCAGCATTTT
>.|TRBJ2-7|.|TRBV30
CAWSAHGQEQYF
TGTGCCTGGAGTGCCCATGGGCAGGAGCAGTACTTC
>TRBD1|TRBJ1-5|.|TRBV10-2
CASSFGQVRENQPQHF
TGCGCCAGCAGTTTTGGACAGGTCAGGGAAAATCAGCCCCAGCATTTT
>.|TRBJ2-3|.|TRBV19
CASTPPNTDTQYF
TGTGCCAGTACCCCCCCAAACACAGATACGCAGTATTTT
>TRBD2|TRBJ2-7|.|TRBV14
CASSQASGRGSEQYF
TGTGCCAGCAGCCAAGCCAGCGGGAGGGGATCCGAGCAGTACTTC